This entry describes one TCR beta chain. The data were obtained in a study of OX40 agonist ivuxolimab in advanced cancers. The CDR3 is made up of 14 amino acids. The germline V and J ends were trimmed by 5 bases and 8 bases, with 18 bases remaining between them. Germline loops: CDR1 SGHTA, CDR2 FQGTGA. Profiling relied on immunoSEQ multiplex PCR, and the TCRdb table lists in-frame clones only, not all of them. The top ten hold about 1% of the sample, which has around 140,000 clones, about nine tenths seen once. The specimen comprised CD4+ or CD8+ T cells sorted from blood, sampled in a trial of the OX40 agonist ivuxolimab. The TCR comes from an adult with an advanced solid tumor such as melanoma, head and neck, liver or kidney cancer. The chain combines TRBV7-3 with TRBJ1-2, with D maybe TRBD1 (6 bases). CDR3 DNA: TGTGCCAGCAGCCTAGACAGGCAGACGGGAGGCTACACCTTC. Protein sequence: CASSLDRQTGGYTF.